Following are 10 T cell receptor beta chains from one sample sequenced in a study of blood T cell repertoires in COVID-19. Sequencing was performed with immunoSEQ multiplex PCR; in TCRdb, only in-frame clones are kept and a portion is missing. The data contain approximately 320,000 clones, about nine tenths of them singletons. Source material: PBMCs or T cells enriched from blood (not recorded which). These receptors originate from a woman aged 18-30 years who had recovered from COVID-19.

The J gene is TRBJ2-4, the V gene TRBV7-9; tentative D call: TRBD1 (6 bases). Germline CDR1 is SEHNR and CDR2 is FQNEAQ (reference sequence). Trimming shortened V by 5 bases and J by 2 bases, and 10 bases separated the two germline ends. CDR3 length: 14 amino acids. The DNA of the CDR3 is TGTGCCAGCAGCACAGGACAGACCAAAAACATTCAGTACTTC. Translating it yields CASSTGQTKNIQYF.

This rearrangement joins TRBV2 to TRBJ1-1, with D unclear. Germline V gives CDR1 SNHLY, CDR2 FYNNEI. The CDR3 has 15 amino acids. V was pared by 2 bases and J by 1 base, with 11 bases between. The chain's CDR3 is CASSESGHQNTEAFF. Written as DNA, the CDR3 is TGTGCCAGCAGTGAATCTGGGCATCAGAACACTGAAGCTTTCTTT.

This clone appeared a single time. The gene calls are TRBV2 and TRBJ2-6; no clear D gene. The V and J ends lost 3 bases and 2 bases respectively, with 5 bases between them. This CDR3 spans 14 amino acids. The germline gives CDR1 SNHLY, CDR2 FYNNEI. CDR3 sequence: CASSELTGANVLTF. CDR3 nucleotide sequence: TGTGCCAGCAGTGAGTTAACTGGGGCCAACGTCCTGACTTTC.

J is TRBJ1-2 and V is TRBV19; 9 bases are a match to TRBD1. The V segment lost 5 bases and the J segment 1 base; nucleotides outside the gene matches: 5. Germline V gene sequence: CDR1 LNHDA, CDR2 SQIVND (reference sequence). The CDR3 totals 15 residues. CDR3 sequence: CASSPTGQGNYGYTF. CDR3 nucleotide sequence: TGTGCCAGTAGTCCGACGGGACAGGGTAACTATGGCTACACCTTC.

The V and J genes are TRBV7-3 and TRBJ1-2; TRBD1 matches 7 bases. In germline, CDR1 is SGHTA, CDR2 FQGTGA. V lost 3 bases to trimming and J lost 5 bases; unmatched junction nucleotides: 6. CDR3 length: 14 residues. The chain's CDR3 is CASSLDRRVYGYTF. The CDR3 nucleotides are TGTGCCAGCAGCTTGGACAGGAGGGTTTATGGCTACACCTTC.

The chain combines TRBV5-1 with TRBJ2-2; 8 bases match TRBD2. The trim removed 7 bases at V and 6 bases at J, leaving 14 bases unmatched. The CDR3 consists of 16 residues. Germline V lookup: CDR1 SGHRS, CDR2 YFSETQ. The CDR3 nucleotides are TGCGCCAGCGGGGGTGAAGCGGGAGTACTGGCCGGGGAGCTGTTTTTT. It encodes CASGGEAGVLAGELFF.

The chain links TRBV6-5 to TRBJ1-2; 7 bases match TRBD1. This CDR3 spans 16 amino acids. Looked up from germline, CDR1 is MNHEY and CDR2 is SVGAGI. The trim removed 2 bases at V and 4 bases at J, leaving 10 bases unmatched. As DNA, the CDR3 is TGTGCCAGCAGTTACGATAACACAGGGGCTATCTATGGCTACACCTTC. Protein product: CASSYDNTGAIYGYTF.

Only one count was recorded for this clone. The chain links TRBV3-1 (or the pseudogene TRBV3-2) to TRBJ2-1; no reliable D call. Germline V gene data show CDR1 as LGHDT and CDR2 as YNNKEL (reference sequence). V shed 1 base and J shed 8 bases, with 12 bases lying between them. The CDR3 totals 14 residues. Here the CDR3 reads CASSQVAGTDEQFF. For the CDR3, the DNA is TGTGCCAGCAGCCAAGTGGCAGGCACCGATGAGCAGTTCTTC.

V usage is TRBV27 and J usage is TRBJ2-2; possibly TRBD2 for D (5 bases). Germline loops: CDR1 MNHEY, CDR2 SMNVEV (reference sequence). Trimming stripped 3 bases from V and 6 bases from J, with 5 bases between. CDR3 length: 12 amino acids. CDR3 nucleotides: TGTGCCAGCAGTTTGAGGGCCGGGGAGCTGTTTTTT. It translates to CASSLRAGELFF.

This clone appeared once. The chain recombines TRBV19 with TRBJ2-3; D gene uncertain. The CDR3 has 15 residues. V lost 4 bases to trimming and J lost 4 bases, with 15 bases between them. Germline CDR1 LNHDA, CDR2 SQIVND (reference sequence). CDR3 amino acids: CASSKVTPGADTQYF. In DNA, the CDR3 is TGTGCCAGTAGTAAAGTTACCCCAGGCGCAGATACGCAGTATTTT.